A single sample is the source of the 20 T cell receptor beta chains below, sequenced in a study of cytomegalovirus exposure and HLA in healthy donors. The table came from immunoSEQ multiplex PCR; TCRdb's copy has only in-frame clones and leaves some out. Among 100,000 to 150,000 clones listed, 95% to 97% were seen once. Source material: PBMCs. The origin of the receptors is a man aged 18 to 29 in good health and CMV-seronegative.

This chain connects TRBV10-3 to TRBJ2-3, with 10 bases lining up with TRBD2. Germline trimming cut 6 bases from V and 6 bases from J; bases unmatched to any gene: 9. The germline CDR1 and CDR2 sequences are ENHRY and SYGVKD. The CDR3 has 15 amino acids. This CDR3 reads CAIRGSGRAYDTQYF. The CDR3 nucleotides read TGTGCCATCAGAGGAAGCGGGAGGGCATATGATACGCAGTATTTT.

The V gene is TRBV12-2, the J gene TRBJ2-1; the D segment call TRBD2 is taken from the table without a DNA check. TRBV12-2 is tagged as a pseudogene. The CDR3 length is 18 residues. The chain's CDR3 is CASLRGLAGGPEYNEQFF. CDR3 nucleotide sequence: TGTGCAAGTCTGAGGGGACTAGCGGGAGGGCCGGAGTACAATGAGCAGTTCTTC.

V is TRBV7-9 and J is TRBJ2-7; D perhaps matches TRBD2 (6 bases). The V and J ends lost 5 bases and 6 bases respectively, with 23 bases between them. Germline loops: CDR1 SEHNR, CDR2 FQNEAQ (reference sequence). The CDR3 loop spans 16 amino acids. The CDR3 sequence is CASSPGPHPRGSEQYF. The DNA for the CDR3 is TGTGCCAGCAGCCCCGGACCCCACCCCCGGGGGTCCGAGCAGTACTTC. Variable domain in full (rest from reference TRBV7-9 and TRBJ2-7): DTGVSQNPRHKITKRGQNVTFRCDPISEHNRLYWYRQTLGQGPEFLTYFQNEAQLEKSRLLSDRFSAERPKGSFSTLEIQRTEQGDSAMYLCASSPGPHPRGSEQYFGPGTRLTVT.

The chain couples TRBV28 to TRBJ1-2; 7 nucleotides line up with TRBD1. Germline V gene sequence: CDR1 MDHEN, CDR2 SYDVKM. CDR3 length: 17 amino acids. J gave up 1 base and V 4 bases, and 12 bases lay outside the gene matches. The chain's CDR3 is CASSSGGRGYLNYGYTF. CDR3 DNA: TGTGCCAGCAGTTCTGGGGGCAGGGGGTACCTTAACTATGGCTACACCTTC.

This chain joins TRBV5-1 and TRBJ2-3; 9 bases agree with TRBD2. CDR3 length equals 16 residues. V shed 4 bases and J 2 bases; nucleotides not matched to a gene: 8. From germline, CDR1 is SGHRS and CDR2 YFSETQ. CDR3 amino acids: CASSLRLAEFTDTQYF. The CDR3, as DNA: TGCGCCAGCAGCCTCCGACTAGCGGAGTTCACAGATACGCAGTATTTT. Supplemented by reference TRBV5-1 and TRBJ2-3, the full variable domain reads KAGVTQTPRYLIKTRGQQVTLSCSPISGHRSVSWYQQTPGQGLQFLFEYFSETQRNKGNFPGRFSGRQFSNSRSEMNVSTLELGDSALYLCASSLRLAEFTDTQYFGPGTRLTVL.

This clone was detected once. This chain's CDR3 is CAISVQAMMNTEAFF. CDR3 sequence (DNA): TGTGCCATCAGTGTTCAGGCAATGATGAACACTGAAGCTTTCTTT. V usage is TRBV10-3 and J usage is TRBJ1-1; D uncertain. CDR1 ENHRY and CDR2 SYGVKD come from the germline V gene. CDR3 length: 15 amino acids. V was clipped by 4 bases and J by 0 bases, with 12 bases between them.

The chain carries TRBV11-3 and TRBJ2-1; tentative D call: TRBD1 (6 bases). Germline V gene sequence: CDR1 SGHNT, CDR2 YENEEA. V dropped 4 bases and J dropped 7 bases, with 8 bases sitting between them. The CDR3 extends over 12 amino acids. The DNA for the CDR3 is TGTGCCAGCAGCTCCACAGGGAATGAGCAGTTCTTC. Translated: CASSSTGNEQFF.

CDR3 in DNA: TGTGCCAGCAGCTTCACAGCTTACGAGCAGTACTTC. Its translation: CASSFTAYEQYF. The rearrangement uses TRBV5-6 and TRBJ2-7, with unresolved D. V dropped 2 bases and J dropped 4 bases, with 7 bases sitting between them. The CDR3 loop spans 12 amino acids. Germline CDR1 reads SGHDT; CDR2 reads YYEEEE.

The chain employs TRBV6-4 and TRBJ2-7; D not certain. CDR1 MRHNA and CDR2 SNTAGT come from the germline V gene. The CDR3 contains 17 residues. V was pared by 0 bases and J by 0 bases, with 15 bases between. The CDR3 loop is CASSDSSWSRSSYEQYF. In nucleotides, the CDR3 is TGTGCCAGCAGTGACTCGAGTTGGAGTAGGAGCTCCTACGAGCAGTACTTC.

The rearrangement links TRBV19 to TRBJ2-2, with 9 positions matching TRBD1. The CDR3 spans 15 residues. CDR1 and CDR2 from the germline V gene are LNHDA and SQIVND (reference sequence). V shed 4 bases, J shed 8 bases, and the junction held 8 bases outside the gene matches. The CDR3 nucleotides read TGTGCCAGTAGTACCGGGACAGGGAAATTGGGGGAGCTGTTTTTT. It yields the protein CASSTGTGKLGELFF.

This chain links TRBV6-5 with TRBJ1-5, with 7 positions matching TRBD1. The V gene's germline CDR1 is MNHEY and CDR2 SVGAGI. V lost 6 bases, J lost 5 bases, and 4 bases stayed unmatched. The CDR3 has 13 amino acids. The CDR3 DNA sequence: TGTGCCAGCAGACGGACAGGTGATCAGCCCCAGCATTTT. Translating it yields CASRRTGDQPQHF.

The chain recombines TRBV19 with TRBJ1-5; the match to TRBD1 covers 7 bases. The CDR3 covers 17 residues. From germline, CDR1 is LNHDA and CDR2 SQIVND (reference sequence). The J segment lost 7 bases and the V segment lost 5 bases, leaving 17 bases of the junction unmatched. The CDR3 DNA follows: TGTGCCAGTAGTCCCCGACCCGACAGGGTAATGTACCAGCCCCAGCATTTT. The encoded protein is CASSPRPDRVMYQPQHF.

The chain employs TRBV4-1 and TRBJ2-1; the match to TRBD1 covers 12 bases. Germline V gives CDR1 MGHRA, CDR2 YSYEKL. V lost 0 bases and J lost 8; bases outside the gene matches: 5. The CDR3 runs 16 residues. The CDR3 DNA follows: TGCGCCAGCAGCCAAGATCAGGGGACAGGGGGCCATGAGCAGTTCTTC. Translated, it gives CASSQDQGTGGHEQFF.

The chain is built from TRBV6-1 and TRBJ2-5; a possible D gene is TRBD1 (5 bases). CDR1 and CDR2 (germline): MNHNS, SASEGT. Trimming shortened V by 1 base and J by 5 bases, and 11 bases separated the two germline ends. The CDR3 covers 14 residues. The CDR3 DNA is TGTGCCAGCAGTGAAGGGGCAGGGTCTGAGACCCAGTACTTC. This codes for CASSEGAGSETQYF.

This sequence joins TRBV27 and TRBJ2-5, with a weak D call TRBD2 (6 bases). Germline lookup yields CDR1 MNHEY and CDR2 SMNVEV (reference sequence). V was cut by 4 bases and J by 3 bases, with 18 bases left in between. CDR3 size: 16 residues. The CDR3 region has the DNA TGTGCCAGCAGTTCCCGCCCGGGACTCACTAAAGAGACCCAGTACTTC. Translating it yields CASSSRPGLTKETQYF.

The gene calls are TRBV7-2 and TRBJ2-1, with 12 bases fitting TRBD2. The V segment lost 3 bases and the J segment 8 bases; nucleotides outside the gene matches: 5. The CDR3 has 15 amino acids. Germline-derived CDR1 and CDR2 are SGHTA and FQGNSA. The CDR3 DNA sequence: TGTGCCAGCAGCTTGAAGCTAGCGGGAGGGTATGAGCAGTTCTTC. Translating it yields CASSLKLAGGYEQFF.

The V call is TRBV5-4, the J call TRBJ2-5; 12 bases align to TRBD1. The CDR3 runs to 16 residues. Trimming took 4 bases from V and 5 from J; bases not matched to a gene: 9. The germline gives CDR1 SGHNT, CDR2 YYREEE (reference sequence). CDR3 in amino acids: CASSPQGGTGGETQYF. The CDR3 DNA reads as TGTGCCAGCAGCCCCCAAGGTGGGACAGGGGGCGAGACCCAGTACTTC.

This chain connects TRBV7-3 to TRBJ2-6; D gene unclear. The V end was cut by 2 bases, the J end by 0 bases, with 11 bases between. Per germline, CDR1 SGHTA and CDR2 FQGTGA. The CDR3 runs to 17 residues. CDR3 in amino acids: CASSLEILPSGANVLTF. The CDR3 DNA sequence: TGTGCCAGCAGCTTAGAAATCCTACCCTCTGGGGCCAACGTCCTGACTTTC.

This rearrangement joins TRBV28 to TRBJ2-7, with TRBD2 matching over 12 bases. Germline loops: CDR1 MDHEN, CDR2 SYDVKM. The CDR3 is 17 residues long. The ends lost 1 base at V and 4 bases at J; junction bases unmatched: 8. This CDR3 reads CASSLSSGRAKGYEQYF. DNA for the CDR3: TGTGCCAGCAGTTTATCTAGCGGGAGGGCCAAAGGGTACGAGCAGTACTTC.

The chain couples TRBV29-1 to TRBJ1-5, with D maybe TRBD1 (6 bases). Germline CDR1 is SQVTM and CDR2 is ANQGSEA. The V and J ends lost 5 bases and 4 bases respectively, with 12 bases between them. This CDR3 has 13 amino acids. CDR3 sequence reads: CSVSSGENQPQHF. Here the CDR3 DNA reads TGCAGCGTTAGTTCAGGGGAGAATCAGCCCCAGCATTTT.